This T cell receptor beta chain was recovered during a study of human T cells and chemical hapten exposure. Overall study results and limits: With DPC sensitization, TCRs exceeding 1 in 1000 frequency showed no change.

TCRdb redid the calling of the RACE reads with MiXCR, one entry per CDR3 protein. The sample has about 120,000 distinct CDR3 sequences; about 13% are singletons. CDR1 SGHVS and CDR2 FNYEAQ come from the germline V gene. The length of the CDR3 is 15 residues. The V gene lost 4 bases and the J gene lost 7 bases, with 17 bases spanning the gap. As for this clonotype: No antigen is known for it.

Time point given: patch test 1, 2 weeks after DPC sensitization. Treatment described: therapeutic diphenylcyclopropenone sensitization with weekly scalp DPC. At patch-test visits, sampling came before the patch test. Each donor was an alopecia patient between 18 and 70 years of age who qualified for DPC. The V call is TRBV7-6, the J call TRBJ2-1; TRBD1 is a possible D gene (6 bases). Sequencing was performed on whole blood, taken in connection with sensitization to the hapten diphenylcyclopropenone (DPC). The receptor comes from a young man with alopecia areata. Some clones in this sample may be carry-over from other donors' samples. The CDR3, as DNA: TGTGCCAGCAGCTCCCGGGACACCGGAGGTAATGAGCAGTTCTTC. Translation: CASSSRDTGGNEQFF.